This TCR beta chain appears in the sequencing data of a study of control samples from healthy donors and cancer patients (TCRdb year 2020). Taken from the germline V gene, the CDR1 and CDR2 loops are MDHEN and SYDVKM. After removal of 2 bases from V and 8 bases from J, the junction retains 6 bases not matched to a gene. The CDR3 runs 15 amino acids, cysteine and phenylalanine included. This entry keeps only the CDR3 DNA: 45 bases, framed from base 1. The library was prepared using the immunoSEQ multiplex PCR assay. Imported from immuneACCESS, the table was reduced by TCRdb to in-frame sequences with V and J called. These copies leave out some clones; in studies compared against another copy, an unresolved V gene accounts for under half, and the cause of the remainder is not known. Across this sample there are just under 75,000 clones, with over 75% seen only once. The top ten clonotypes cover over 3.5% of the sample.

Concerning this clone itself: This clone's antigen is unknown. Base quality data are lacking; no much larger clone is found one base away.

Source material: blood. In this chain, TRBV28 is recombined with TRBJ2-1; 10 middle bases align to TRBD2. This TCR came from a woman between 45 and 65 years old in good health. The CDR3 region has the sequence CASSLGLAGVHEQFF. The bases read TGTGCCAGCAGTTTAGGTCTAGCGGGAGTCCATGAGCAGTTCTTC.